The sequence of this T cell receptor (beta chain) was determined in a study of beta chain features in type 1 diabetes. Study at large: The patient and healthy donor groups were comparable for age, gender and cell yields. Study-wide results and caveats: PCR could preferentially amplify shorter templates, alike in patients and controls.

CD45RO/CCR7/CD25/CD127/CD95/CD27 sorting isolated CD4+ naive, central memory, regulatory and stem cell-like memory cells. Germline lookup yields CDR1 SGDLS and CDR2 YYNGEE. The CDR3 covers 14 residues. Trimming removed 3 bases at V and 5 bases at J, with 14 bases between. In regard to this clone: The antigen is not known.

Since all of the isolated RNA was reverse transcribed, expressed TCRB transcripts were what got sequenced. Assay used: immunoSEQ multiplex PCR; TCRdb lists only in-frame clones, some missing. The sample consists of a few hundred thousand clones, roughly 12% of them appearing once. The chain joins TRBV9 to TRBJ2-5, with D tentatively TRBD2 (5 bases). Sequenced: naive CD4+ T cells from blood. The TCR comes from a man aged 18-30 years in good health. The DNA for the CDR3 is TGTGCCAGCAGCGGAGGACTGGGTTGGGAGACCCAGTACTTC. Protein product: CASSGGLGWETQYF. The whole variable domain, remainder taken from reference TRBV9 and TRBJ2-5, is DSGVTQTPKHLITATGQRVTLRCSPRSGDLSVYWYQQSLDQGLQFLIQYYNGEERAKGNILERFSAQQFPDLHSELNLSSLELGDSALYFCASSGGLGWETQYFGPGTRLLVL.